Below are 25 T cell receptor beta chains sequenced from a single sample in a study of blood T cell repertoires in COVID-19. Sequencing used immunoSEQ multiplex PCR; TCRdb keeps in-frame clones, though not all of them. The sample includes over 300,000 clones, 80% to 90% seen only once; the top ten take about 1.2%. The sequenced sample was peripheral blood. All receptors come from a man in his forties with acute or convalescent COVID-19.

This clone appeared once. The chain couples TRBV9 to TRBJ2-7, with D unresolved. Germline CDR1 reads SGDLS; CDR2 reads YYNGEE. This CDR3 has 14 residues. Trimming took off 1 base at V and 0 bases at J, with 8 bases between the two ends. Here the CDR3 DNA reads TGTGCCAGCAGCGTATCACAGAGCTCCTACGAGCAGTACTTC. Translating it yields CASSVSQSSYEQYF.

For the CDR3, the DNA is TGTGCCAGCAGCTTAACGACAGGGTACGGAAAAAACATTCAGTACTTC. This translates into CASSLTTGYGKNIQYF. The chain links TRBV7-3 to TRBJ2-4; 7 bases line up with TRBD1. This CDR3 contains 16 residues. The ends lost 0 bases at V and 4 bases at J; junction bases unmatched: 6. The germline V gene has CDR1 SGHTA and CDR2 FQGTGA. Variable domain in full (rest from reference TRBV7-3 and TRBJ2-4): GAGVSQTPSNKVTEKGKYVELRCDPISGHTALYWYRQSLGQGPEFLIYFQGTGAADDSGLPNDRFFAVRPEGSVSTLKIQRTERGDSAVYLCASSLTTGYGKNIQYFGAGTRLSVL.

This chain links TRBV21-1 with TRBJ1-5; the table assigns TRBD1, which was not confirmed against the DNA. TRBV21-1 is marked as a pseudogene. The CDR3 length is 14 residues. The CDR3 is CASRNDREHQPQHF. Here the CDR3 DNA reads TGTGCCAGCAGGAATGACAGGGAACATCAGCCCCAGCATTTT.

The rearrangement links TRBV27 to TRBJ2-7, with D tentatively TRBD2 (6 bases). From germline, CDR1 is MNHEY and CDR2 SMNVEV (reference sequence). Trimming removed 2 bases at V and 6 bases at J, with 11 bases between. This CDR3 has 13 residues. CDR3 sequence reads: CASSLGGNAEQYF. CDR3 in DNA: TGTGCCAGCAGTTTAGGCGGGAACGCCGAGCAGTACTTC.

The chain combines TRBV6-5 with TRBJ1-2; TRBD1 agrees at 7 bases. Unmatched junction bases numbered 7, after V lost 8 bases and J lost 7 bases. There are 12 residues in the CDR3. CDR1 and CDR2 from the germline V gene are MNHEY and SVGAGI. The CDR3 nucleotides read TGTGCCAGCGGTAGGGGGCGAGGTGGCTACACCTTC. It translates to CASGRGRGGYTF.

The rearrangement joins TRBV7-2 to TRBJ2-5, with D possibly matching TRBD2 (6 bases). Germline CDR1 and CDR2: SGHTA and FQGNSA. The CDR3 totals 15 residues. Trimming took off 1 base at V and 4 bases at J, with 13 bases between the two ends. The chain's CDR3 is CASSLESGLIETQYF. The CDR3 bases are TGTGCCAGCAGCTTAGAAAGCGGGTTAATAGAGACCCAGTACTTC.

The genes are TRBV5-4 and TRBJ2-7, with D possibly matching TRBD2 (6 bases). This CDR3 is built from 15 residues. The germline gives CDR1 SGHNT, CDR2 YYREEE (reference sequence). V was trimmed by 0 bases and J by 3 bases, leaving 13 bases between them. The DNA for the CDR3 is TGTGCCAGCAGCTTGGACGGGACTTTGCACTACGAGCAGTACTTC. It codes for CASSLDGTLHYEQYF.

To note about this clone: This specimen includes other DNA sequences encoding the same CDR3. V is TRBV5-1 and J is TRBJ2-7; the D gene is possibly TRBD2 (6 bases). The V gene lost 0 bases and the J gene lost 2 bases, with 9 bases spanning the gap. In germline, CDR1 is SGHRS, CDR2 YFSETQ. This CDR3 is 14 amino acids long. CDR3 amino acids: CASSLEGGTYEQYF. Written as DNA, the CDR3 is TGCGCCAGCAGCTTGGAAGGCGGGACCTACGAGCAGTACTTC.

This chain connects TRBV29-1 to TRBJ1-1; 9 positions match TRBD1. The CDR3 has 13 residues. V lost 7 bases to trimming and J lost 3 bases; unmatched junction nucleotides: 6. CDR1 SQVTM and CDR2 ANQGSEA come from the germline V gene. CDR3 in DNA: TGCAGCGGTACAGGGGGCGGTCACACTGAAGCTTTCTTT. Its protein product is CSGTGGGHTEAFF.

CDR3 sequence (DNA): TGTGCCAGCAGCCCGACGGACAGGTTTGGACAACTCGGCTACACCTTC. Its protein product is CASSPTDRFGQLGYTF. The gene calls are TRBV7-3 and TRBJ1-2; TRBD1 agrees at 7 bases. Germline V lookup: CDR1 SGHTA, CDR2 FQGTGA. The CDR3 is 16 amino acids. J lost 8 bases, V lost 5 bases, and 17 bases had no gene match.

The chain uses TRBV7-3 and TRBJ1-2; 8 bases agree with TRBD1. V trimming: 5 bases; J trimming: 13 bases; junction bases outside the gene matches: 12. Per the germline V gene, CDR1 is SGHTA and CDR2 is FQGTGA. This CDR3 is built from 13 residues. CDR3 sequence (DNA): TGTGCCAGCAGCACGACAGGGGCGAACTGGCTCACCTTC. Translating it yields CASSTTGANWLTF.

The chain combines TRBV7-8 with TRBJ2-5; 7 nucleotides align to TRBD2. The germline gives CDR1 SGHVS, CDR2 FQNEAQ. CDR3 length: 15 amino acids. V was clipped by 5 bases and J by 1 base; unmatched bases: 7. For the CDR3, the DNA is TGTGCCAGCAGCCGAGCGGGGAGGACCCAAGAGACCCAGTACTTC. Translating gives CASSRAGRTQETQYF.

The rearrangement uses TRBV3-1 (or the pseudogene TRBV3-2) and TRBJ1-3; D may be TRBD1 (5 bases). The V end was cut by 0 bases, the J end by 10 bases, with 10 bases between. Germline V lookup: CDR1 LGHDT, CDR2 YNNKEL (reference sequence). This CDR3 has 13 amino acids. CDR3 coding DNA: TGTGCCAGCAGCCAAGAATTGGGGGGAACCATATATTTT. Its protein is CASSQELGGTIYF.

This clone has a handful of counts. V gene TRBV5-1 combines with J gene TRBJ2-7; TRBD1 matches 7 bases. V shed 4 bases, J shed 0 bases, and the junction held 7 bases outside the gene matches. The germline gives CDR1 SGHRS, CDR2 YFSETQ. CDR3 length: 15 residues. The CDR3 here is CASSLVQGSSYEQYF. Here the CDR3 DNA reads TGCGCCAGCAGCCTGGTACAGGGGAGCTCCTACGAGCAGTACTTC.

V is TRBV15 and J is TRBJ2-3, with TRBD2 as a possible D gene (5 bases). This CDR3 spans 13 amino acids. V was trimmed by 8 bases and J by 0 bases, leaving 9 bases between them. Germline-derived CDR1 and CDR2 are LNHNV and YYDKDF (reference sequence). The CDR3 DNA reads as TGTGCCACCCGGGGTAGTAGCACAGATACGCAGTATTTT. Translation: CATRGSSTDTQYF.

The CDR3 coding sequence is TGTGCCAGCAGCGTCCCCGGGGGTGAGCAGTTCTTC. It is translated as CASSVPGGEQFF. This chain connects TRBV28 to TRBJ2-1, with a possible D match to TRBD2 (6 bases). Between the trimmed V and J ends, which lost 6 bases and 9 bases, there was a span of 12 bases. Germline loops: CDR1 MDHEN, CDR2 SYDVKM. The CDR3 has 12 residues.

V usage is TRBV27 and J usage is TRBJ2-1; D might be TRBD1 (6 bases). Germline values: CDR1 MNHEY, CDR2 SMNVEV (reference sequence). CDR3 length: 15 amino acids. Trimming shortened V by 6 bases and J by 3 bases, and 15 bases separated the two germline ends. CDR3 sequence: CASRKQGPLYNEQFF. Here the CDR3 DNA reads TGTGCCAGCAGAAAACAGGGTCCACTCTACAATGAGCAGTTCTTC.

The CDR3 DNA is TGTGCCAGCAGCGTAACTGCCGGGACAGGGACCTACGAGCAGTACTTC. It yields the protein CASSVTAGTGTYEQYF. The rearrangement uses TRBV9 and TRBJ2-7, with TRBD1 identical over 9 bases. Germline V gene data show CDR1 as SGDLS and CDR2 as YYNGEE. With V trimmed by 1 base and J by 2 bases, 7 bases remained unmatched. The CDR3 has 16 amino acids.

The J gene is TRBJ2-1, the V gene TRBV12-3 or TRBV12-4, with D hard to call. V was cut by 2 bases and J by 4 bases, with 6 bases left in between. CDR3 size: 13 residues. The CDR3 region has the DNA TGTGCCAGCAGTTTAACAGAATACAATGAGCAGTTCTTC. It is translated as CASSLTEYNEQFF.

The gene calls are TRBV4-1 and TRBJ1-1; D is ambiguous. Germline CDR1 MGHRA, CDR2 YSYEKL. Trimming stripped 4 bases from V and 1 base from J, with 13 bases between. The CDR3 is 15 residues long. In DNA form, the CDR3 reads TGCGCCAGCAGCCGCCGTGTTCTAACGAACACTGAAGCTTTCTTT. Translated, it gives CASSRRVLTNTEAFF.

The chain has TRBV28 and TRBJ1-3; no firm D call. The CDR3 loop spans 14 amino acids. Trimming shortened V by 7 bases and J by 7 bases, and 17 bases separated the two germline ends. From germline, CDR1 is MDHEN and CDR2 SYDVKM. CDR3 sequence: CASTPGSVANTIYF. In DNA, the CDR3 is TGTGCCAGCACTCCGGGGAGCGTGGCGAACACCATATATTTT. Looking up the rest from reference TRBV28 and TRBJ1-3 gives the full variable domain: DVKVTQSSRYLVKRTGEKVFLECVQDMDHENMFWYRQDPGLGLRLIYFSYDVKMKEKGDIPEGYSVSREKKERFSLILESASTNQTSMYLCASTPGSVANTIYFGEGSWLTVV.

The CDR3 DNA sequence: TGTGCCAGCAGCCAAGAGACAGTGGGGTACAATGAGCAGTTCTTC. Encoded protein: CASSQETVGYNEQFF. The J gene is TRBJ2-1, the V gene TRBV3-1 (or the pseudogene TRBV3-2), with D possibly being TRBD1 (5 bases). The germline V and J ends were trimmed by 0 bases and 4 bases, with 10 bases remaining between them. Germline V gene data show CDR1 as LGHDT and CDR2 as YNNKEL (reference sequence). This CDR3 region has 15 residues.

This clone has a handful of counts. The J gene is TRBJ1-5, the V gene TRBV7-8; no firm D call. The germline CDR1 and CDR2 sequences are SGHVS and FQNEAQ. Trimming pared 0 bases from V and 3 bases from J, leaving 12 bases between. This CDR3 spans 16 amino acids. The CDR3 sequence: CASSLAPGRYNQPQHF. DNA for the CDR3: TGTGCCAGCAGCTTAGCACCAGGCCGGTACAATCAGCCCCAGCATTTT.

V usage is TRBV27 and J usage is TRBJ1-5, with TRBD1 matching over 9 bases. Germline values: CDR1 MNHEY, CDR2 SMNVEV (reference sequence). V dropped 2 bases and J dropped 6; count of bases not matched to a gene: 8. This CDR3 is built from 16 residues. This CDR3 reads CASSLPPGTGCQPQHF. In DNA, the CDR3 is TGTGCCAGCAGTTTACCCCCCGGGACAGGGTGTCAGCCCCAGCATTTT.

The chain employs TRBV28 and TRBJ1-3; possible D gene TRBD1, 5 bases. The CDR3 contains 15 residues. Germline loops: CDR1 MDHEN, CDR2 SYDVKM. Trimming removed 6 bases from V and 3 bases from J, with 15 bases in between. The CDR3: CASSLPGGVGNTIYF. CDR3 sequence (DNA): TGTGCCAGCAGCTTGCCCGGAGGGGTTGGAAACACCATATATTTT.